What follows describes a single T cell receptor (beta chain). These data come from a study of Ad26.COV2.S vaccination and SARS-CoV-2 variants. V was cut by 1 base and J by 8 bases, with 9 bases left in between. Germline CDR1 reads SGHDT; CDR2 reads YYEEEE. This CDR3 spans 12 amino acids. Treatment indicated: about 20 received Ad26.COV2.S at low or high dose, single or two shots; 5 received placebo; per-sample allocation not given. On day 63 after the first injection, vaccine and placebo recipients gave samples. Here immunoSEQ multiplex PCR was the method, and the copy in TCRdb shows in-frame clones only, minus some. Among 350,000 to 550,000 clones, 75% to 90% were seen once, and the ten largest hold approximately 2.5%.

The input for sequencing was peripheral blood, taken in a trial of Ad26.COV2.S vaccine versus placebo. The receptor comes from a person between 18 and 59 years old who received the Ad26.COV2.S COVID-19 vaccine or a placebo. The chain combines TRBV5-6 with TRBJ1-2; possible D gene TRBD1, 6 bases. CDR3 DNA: TGTGCCAGCAGCTTGTACAGGGAGGGCTACACCTTC. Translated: CASSLYREGYTF.